Presented here are 16 T cell receptor beta chains from one specimen sequenced in a study of cytomegalovirus exposure and HLA in healthy donors (dated by TCRdb to 2016 to 2017). Libraries were made using the immunoSEQ multiplex PCR assay. Sourced from immuneACCESS, this table was stored by TCRdb with only in-frame sequences that have V and J called. A share of the clones is absent; for the studies checked, an unresolved V gene accounts for under half, and the remainder has no known explanation. The sample contains approximately 270,000 clones, about 90% of them found a single time. The ten largest clones capture about 11% of the sample. Sequencing was done on a sample of PBMCs. The receptor source for this set is a young man in good health and CMV-seropositive.

The rearrangement joins TRBV7-2 to TRBJ1-1; TRBD1 matches at 7 bases. With 1 base clipped from V and 6 bases from J, the junction kept 5 bases outside the gene matches. In germline, CDR1 is SGHTA, CDR2 FQGNSA. The CDR3 is 14 amino acids. Here the CDR3 reads CASSLGRGVSEAFF. In DNA, the CDR3 is TGTGCCAGCAGCTTAGGCAGGGGGGTTTCTGAAGCTTTCTTT.

The rearrangement uses TRBV6-4 and TRBJ2-2, with 8 bases aligning to TRBD2. CDR1 MRHNA and CDR2 SNTAGT come from the germline V gene. There are 14 residues in the CDR3. V lost 8 bases and J lost 3; bases outside the gene matches: 5. CDR3 loop: CASRGGVDTGELFF. The CDR3 DNA reads TGTGCCAGCCGGGGGGGAGTCGACACCGGGGAGCTGTTTTTT.

J is TRBJ2-3 and V is TRBV13; TRBD1 aligns across 8 bases. CDR1 is PRHDT, CDR2 FYEKMQ, per germline (reference sequence). V lost 4 bases, J lost 6 bases, and 6 bases stayed unmatched. This CDR3 has 14 amino acids. This CDR3 is CASSSGQGLDTQYF. The DNA of the CDR3 is TGTGCCAGCAGCTCCGGACAGGGTCTGGATACGCAGTATTTT.

This clone is a singleton in its sample. The chain uses TRBV11-2 and TRBJ2-3, with no clear D. The germline V gene encodes CDR1 SGHAT and CDR2 FQNNGV. V was trimmed by 7 bases and J by 2 bases, leaving 19 bases between them. The CDR3 totals 16 residues. This chain's CDR3 is CASTLHAIDFTDTQYF. The CDR3 region has the DNA TGTGCCAGCACCCTGCACGCTATAGACTTCACAGATACGCAGTATTTT. The variable domain in full, with the rest retrieved from reference TRBV11-2 and TRBJ2-3, is EAGVAQSPRYKIIEKRQSVAFWCNPISGHATLYWYQQILGQGPKLLIQFQNNGVVDDSQLPKDRFSAERLKGVDSTLKIQPAKLEDSAVYLCASTLHAIDFTDTQYFGPGTRLTVL.

The rearrangement uses TRBV7-6 and TRBJ2-7; possibly TRBD1 or TRBD2 for D (5 bases each). CDR1 SGHVS and CDR2 FNYEAQ come from the germline V gene. The CDR3 is made up of 15 amino acids. V lost 0 bases and J lost 0, with 9 bases in between. CDR3 amino acids: CASSLAQGPSYEQYF. The CDR3 region has the DNA TGTGCCAGCAGCTTAGCGCAGGGACCCTCCTACGAGCAGTACTTC.

The V call is TRBV18, the J call TRBJ1-1; D may be TRBD1 (6 bases). From germline, CDR1 is KGHSH and CDR2 LQKENI. The length of the CDR3 is 13 residues. Trimming cost V 5 bases and J 1 base, with 8 bases left between them. The CDR3 protein is CASSGQQNTEAFF. CDR3 DNA: TGTGCCAGCTCAGGACAGCAGAACACTGAAGCTTTCTTT.

A single count supports this clone. The chain links TRBV2 to TRBJ2-1; the match to TRBD2 covers 9 bases. Germline V CDR1 and CDR2: SNHLY, FYNNEI. V shed 0 bases and J 6 bases; nucleotides not matched to a gene: 6. The CDR3 contains 16 residues. CDR3 residues: CASSEAGLAGVNEQFF. Here the CDR3 DNA reads TGTGCCAGCAGTGAAGCAGGGTTAGCGGGAGTCAATGAGCAGTTCTTC.

The chain is built from TRBV7-9 and TRBJ2-3, with D uncertain. CDR1 is SEHNR and CDR2 is FQNEAQ in the germline V gene (reference sequence). The CDR3 consists of 13 residues. V was cut by 2 bases and J by 2 bases, with 5 bases left in between. The CDR3 coding sequence is TGTGCCAGCAGCTTATCAACCACAGATACGCAGTATTTT. This encodes CASSLSTTDTQYF.

The chain uses TRBV10-3 and TRBJ2-1; perhaps TRBD2 as D (6 bases). V was pared by 2 bases and J by 8 bases, with 19 bases between. Per the germline V gene, CDR1 is ENHRY and CDR2 is SYGVKD. The CDR3 covers 16 residues. The DNA of the CDR3 is TGTGCCATCAGTGAGCCTAACGGTTGGGGAGGCGATGAGCAGTTCTTC. The encoded protein is CAISEPNGWGGDEQFF.

This sequence joins TRBV28 and TRBJ2-7; 7 bases map to TRBD1. Germline CDR1 is MDHEN and CDR2 is SYDVKM. CDR3 size: 13 residues. V dropped 6 bases and J dropped 4; count of bases not matched to a gene: 6. The CDR3 spells CASRKTGWYEQYF. DNA of the CDR3: TGTGCCAGCAGAAAGACAGGGTGGTACGAGCAGTACTTC.

The chain combines TRBV7-2 with TRBJ2-7; D tentatively reads TRBD1 or TRBD2 (5 bases each). The CDR3 runs to 20 residues. Germline CDR1 is SGHTA and CDR2 is FQGNSA. The germline V and J ends were trimmed by 0 bases and 5 bases, with 29 bases remaining between them. This CDR3 is CASSLADLGVVGFFGDEQYF. CDR3 bases: TGTGCCAGCAGCTTAGCGGATCTGGGGGTTGTTGGCTTTTTCGGGGACGAGCAGTACTTC.

The chain carries TRBV19 and TRBJ2-2, with a tentative D call TRBD2 (5 bases). The CDR3 spans 13 residues. The V gene lost 1 base and the J gene lost 8 bases, with 8 bases spanning the gap. CDR1 is LNHDA, CDR2 SQIVND, per germline (reference sequence). The CDR3: CASSIGGRGELFF. The CDR3 bases are TGTGCCAGTAGTATAGGTGGGAGAGGGGAGCTGTTTTTT.

This clone was seen a single time. In nucleotides, the CDR3 is TGTGCCACCAGCCCCAGGGAATCGGGTGGCTACACCTTC. Translated, it gives CATSPRESGGYTF. This rearrangement joins TRBV15 to TRBJ1-2; D is perhaps TRBD1 (5 bases). Trimming removed 5 bases from V and 7 bases from J, with 14 bases in between. This CDR3 comprises 13 residues. Germline V gene sequence: CDR1 LNHNV, CDR2 YYDKDF (reference sequence).

The chain carries TRBV7-3 and TRBJ2-3; a weak D match, TRBD1 (5 bases). CDR3 length: 13 amino acids. In germline, CDR1 is SGHTA, CDR2 FQGTGA. Between the trimmed V and J ends, which lost 3 bases and 4 bases, there was a span of 8 bases. As DNA, the CDR3 is TGTGCCAGCAGCTTTACAGGCCCAGATACGCAGTATTTT. This codes for CASSFTGPDTQYF.

This clone has a single count. V is TRBV4-1 and J is TRBJ2-7; D assignment may be TRBD1 or TRBD2 (5 bases each). The germline V gene encodes CDR1 MGHRA and CDR2 YSYEKL. The ends were cut back, 4 bases at V and 6 bases at J, with 22 bases in the middle. This CDR3 is built from 16 residues. The CDR3 here is CASSREAGTPSAEQYF. DNA for the CDR3: TGCGCCAGCAGCCGCGAAGCCGGGACCCCTTCGGCCGAGCAGTACTTC.

The rearrangement joins TRBV4-2 to TRBJ1-1, with no clear D. Germline CDR1 is LGHNA and CDR2 is YNFKEQ. The CDR3 contains 14 residues. V was shortened by 0 bases and J by 0 bases, with 5 bases between the two germline ends. CDR3: CASSQERLNTEAFF. CDR3 coding DNA: TGTGCCAGCAGCCAAGAGCGCTTGAACACTGAAGCTTTCTTT.